The 29 T cell receptor beta chains reported below all come from one sample, sequenced in a study of control samples from healthy donors and cancer patients. Measured with immunoSEQ multiplex PCR; TCRdb has only the in-frame clones, and not every one. The table records about 18,000 clones, approximately 80% of them present only once. The sample taken for sequencing was PBMCs. The receptor source for this set is a woman in her 70s with lung cancer.

The chain joins TRBV7-9 to TRBJ1-2; no firm D call. Trimming left V 1 base short and J 8 bases short, with 17 bases between. The germline V gene has CDR1 SEHNR and CDR2 FQNEAQ (reference sequence). The CDR3 contains 15 residues. The CDR3 sequence: CASSLVTFGEEGYTF. The CDR3 bases are TGTGCCAGCAGCTTAGTTACCTTCGGGGAAGAAGGCTACACCTTC.

The CDR3 DNA reads as TGTGCCAGTAGTATCCAATCGACTAGCGGGCCTCACAATGAGCAGTTCTTC. Its protein is CASSIQSTSGPHNEQFF. The rearrangement uses TRBV19 and TRBJ2-1, with TRBD2 matching over 10 bases. The V and J ends lost 3 bases and 5 bases, in that order; junction bases with no gene match: 10. This CDR3 has 17 residues. From germline, CDR1 is LNHDA and CDR2 SQIVND (reference sequence).

This clone is labeled as medium-sized (0.01 to 0.1%). V and J are TRBV6-6 and TRBJ1-3; D is unclear. Germline CDR1 and CDR2: MNHNY and SVGAGI (reference sequence). CDR3 length equals 15 residues. V lost 0 bases to trimming and J lost 4 bases, with 10 bases between them. The chain's CDR3 is CASSYSVAAGNTIYF. In DNA, the CDR3 is TGTGCCAGCAGTTACTCGGTTGCGGCAGGAAACACCATATATTTT.

This clone was detected once. The gene calls are TRBV11-2 and TRBJ2-3, with 14 bases that match TRBD2. This CDR3 has 18 amino acids. Germline values: CDR1 SGHAT, CDR2 FQNNGV. The J segment lost 2 bases and the V segment lost 4 bases, leaving 8 bases of the junction unmatched. CDR3 region: CASSSGGTSGGYTDTQYF. CDR3 DNA sequence: TGTGCCAGCAGCTCAGGGGGGACTAGCGGGGGATACACAGATACGCAGTATTTT. The whole variable domain, remainder taken from reference TRBV11-2 and TRBJ2-3, is EAGVAQSPRYKIIEKRQSVAFWCNPISGHATLYWYQQILGQGPKLLIQFQNNGVVDDSQLPKDRFSAERLKGVDSTLKIQPAKLEDSAVYLCASSSGGTSGGYTDTQYFGPGTRLTVL.

This sequence joins TRBV24-1 and TRBJ1-1; no definite D call. The germline V and J ends were trimmed by 6 bases and 1 base, with 8 bases remaining between them. The CDR3 has 13 amino acids. Germline loops: CDR1 KGHDR, CDR2 SFDVKD. The CDR3 DNA sequence: TGTGCCACCAGTCGGACGGAGAACACTGAAGCTTTCTTT. This codes for CATSRTENTEAFF.

The CDR3 sequence is CASSSAGTSVYNEQFF. The CDR3 DNA follows: TGTGCCAGCAGTTCGGCCGGGACTAGCGTATACAATGAGCAGTTCTTC. The chain has TRBV27 and TRBJ2-1; TRBD2 agrees at 10 bases. Losses at the gene ends were 4 bases for V and 4 bases for J; bases not matched to a gene: 7. The CDR3 contains 16 residues. CDR1 is MNHEY, CDR2 SMNVEV, per germline (reference sequence).

In this sample, this clone turned up once. The rearrangement links TRBV5-1 to TRBJ2-5; the D call may be TRBD1 or TRBD2 (5 bases each). Looked up from germline, CDR1 is SGHRS and CDR2 is YFSETQ. This CDR3 region has 15 residues. Trimming shortened V by 4 bases and J by 3 bases, and 16 bases separated the two germline ends. The CDR3 region has the DNA TGCGCCAGCAGCCCGAGGGACGGTGGTAAAGAGACCCAGTACTTC. It translates to CASSPRDGGKETQYF.

The chain uses TRBV4-1 and TRBJ2-7; D call uncertain. In germline, CDR1 is MGHRA, CDR2 YSYEKL. The CDR3 contains 16 residues. V lost 0 bases, J lost 1 base, and 13 bases lay in between. For the CDR3, the DNA is TGCGCCAGCAGCCAAGATGGCTCCGTCCTTTCCTACGAGCAGTACTTC. Translating it yields CASSQDGSVLSYEQYF.

V gene TRBV7-9 combines with J gene TRBJ1-1; no clear D gene. Germline V gives CDR1 SEHNR, CDR2 FQNEAQ (reference sequence). The CDR3 totals 12 residues. The V end lost 3 bases, the J end lost 2 bases, and 4 bases lay between the germline ends. DNA for the CDR3: TGTGCCAGCAGCTTTATCAACACTGAAGCTTTCTTT. It translates to CASSFINTEAFF.

The V and J genes are TRBV5-6 and TRBJ2-7, with D hard to call. This CDR3 region has 12 residues. Trimming cost V 4 bases and J 1 base, with 6 bases left between them. In germline, CDR1 is SGHDT, CDR2 YYEEEE. CDR3 bases: TGTGCCAGCAGCCTTTGGTCCTACGAGCAGTACTTC. Its translation is CASSLWSYEQYF.

The V gene is TRBV29-1, the J gene TRBJ2-7, with a weak D call TRBD1 (6 bases). Germline V gene sequence: CDR1 SQVTM, CDR2 ANQGSEA. Deletions cut 8 bases from V and 3 bases from J, with 17 bases between. The CDR3 has 13 amino acids. The CDR3 DNA sequence: TGCAGCCTCAGGGGCAGCAAAGACTACGAGCAGTACTTC. It specifies CSLRGSKDYEQYF.

This chain joins TRBV6-4 and TRBJ1-3; D gene unclear. In germline, CDR1 is MRHNA, CDR2 SNTAGT. CDR3 size: 15 residues. V lost 8 bases to trimming and J lost 0 bases, with 14 bases between them. The CDR3 reads CASLTDGLSGNTIYF. The CDR3 nucleotides read TGTGCCAGCTTGACTGACGGCCTCTCTGGAAACACCATATATTTT.

The J gene is TRBJ1-3, the V gene TRBV6-1, with TRBD1 matching 7 bases. Germline V gene data show CDR1 as MNHNS and CDR2 as SASEGT. V lost 2 bases to trimming and J lost 3 bases; unmatched junction nucleotides: 7. This CDR3 is 16 amino acids long. The CDR3 DNA follows: TGTGCCAGCAGTGAATTAGAGGGGGCAGGTGGAAACACCATATATTTT. Amino acids: CASSELEGAGGNTIYF.

As to this clone: Other DNA sequences of this sample code for an identical CDR3. The genes are TRBV3-1 (or the pseudogene TRBV3-2) and TRBJ1-3; perhaps TRBD1 as D (6 bases). Germline CDR1 and CDR2: LGHDT and YNNKEL (reference sequence). The ends were cut back, 3 bases at V and 0 bases at J, with 9 bases in the middle. This CDR3 has 15 residues. CDR3 DNA: TGTGCCAGCAGCCAGGGGACACGCTCTGGAAACACCATATATTTT. Its translation: CASSQGTRSGNTIYF.

This clone is termed medium-sized. The gene calls are TRBV12-3 or TRBV12-4 and TRBJ1-1; D is unclear. CDR3 length equals 13 residues. V lost 3 bases and J 4 bases, leaving 9 bases between the germline ends. In nucleotides, the CDR3 is TGTGCCAGCAGTTTGGAGGGTCCCACTGAAGCTTTCTTT. Residues: CASSLEGPTEAFF.

The chain employs TRBV3-1 (or the pseudogene TRBV3-2) and TRBJ2-7, with 12 bases fitting TRBD1. This CDR3 is 14 amino acids long. Germline loops: CDR1 LGHDT, CDR2 YNNKEL (reference sequence). Trimming at V came to 7 bases and at J to 7 bases, leaving 8 bases not matched to a gene. This CDR3 is CASTLGQGAREQYF. For the CDR3, the DNA is TGTGCCAGCACCCTGGGACAGGGGGCGCGGGAGCAGTACTTC.

V gene TRBV18 combines with J gene TRBJ2-5, with D possibly matching TRBD2 (6 bases). CDR3 length: 12 residues. Germline assignment: CDR1 KGHSH and CDR2 LQKENI. V lost 6 bases and J lost 4, with 9 bases in between. Written as DNA, the CDR3 is TGTGCCAGCTCCGGGACTTCAGAGACCCAGTACTTC. Its protein is CASSGTSETQYF.

This rearrangement joins TRBV6-2 or TRBV6-3 to TRBJ2-2; tentative D call: TRBD2 (5 bases). The V gene's germline CDR1 is MNHEY and CDR2 SVGEGT. This CDR3 contains 15 residues. The ends were cut back, 6 bases at V and 1 base at J, with 12 bases in the middle. CDR3 sequence: CASSPLAENTGELFF. The CDR3, as DNA: TGTGCCAGCAGCCCTCTAGCAGAGAACACCGGGGAGCTGTTTTTT.

This clone was seen a handful of times. V usage is TRBV5-1 and J usage is TRBJ1-1; possibly TRBD1 for D (6 bases). V was shortened by 2 bases and J by 8 bases, with 13 bases between the two germline ends. This CDR3 is 13 amino acids long. The germline V gene has CDR1 SGHRS and CDR2 YFSETQ. In nucleotides, the CDR3 is TGCGCCAGCAGCTTAGCAGGGACACTGGAAGCTTTCTTT. Amino acids: CASSLAGTLEAFF.

CDR3: CASSIRSGSTDTQYF. The CDR3 region has the DNA TGTGCCAGTAGTATAAGGAGCGGGAGCACAGATACGCAGTATTTT. The gene calls are TRBV19 and TRBJ2-3, with D maybe TRBD2 (6 bases). Germline CDR1 LNHDA, CDR2 SQIVND (reference sequence). The CDR3 has 15 residues. Trimming took 2 bases from V and 0 from J, leaving 9 bases between them.

This rearrangement joins TRBV30 to TRBJ2-6; D is undetermined. The CDR3 is 12 amino acids. Trimming shortened V by 5 bases and J by 2 bases, and 4 bases separated the two germline ends. Germline-derived CDR1 and CDR2 are GTSNPN and SVGIG (reference sequence). CDR3 nucleotides: TGTGCCTGGTTGGCTGGGGCCAACGTCCTGACTTTC. This gives the protein CAWLAGANVLTF.

This clone was seen once. The chain links TRBV4-3 to TRBJ2-7; a possible D gene is TRBD1 (7 bases). Trimming stripped 4 bases from V and 7 bases from J, with 23 bases between. This CDR3 has 16 residues. From germline, CDR1 is LGHNA and CDR2 YSLEER. The CDR3 reads CASSRLGAGGTEEQYF. For the CDR3, the DNA is TGCGCCAGCAGCCGCCTAGGGGCAGGGGGGACTGAGGAGCAGTACTTC.

The chain recombines TRBV3-1 (or the pseudogene TRBV3-2) with TRBJ1-2, with TRBD1 as a possible D gene (5 bases). The CDR3 length is 13 residues. Trimming left V 4 bases short and J 4 bases short, with 10 bases between. Germline values: CDR1 LGHDT, CDR2 YNNKEL (reference sequence). The CDR3 region is CASSPWGPYGYTF. In DNA form, the CDR3 reads TGTGCCAGCAGCCCCTGGGGCCCCTATGGCTACACCTTC.

V usage is TRBV10-3 and J usage is TRBJ2-3; either TRBD1 or TRBD2 may fit D (5 bases each). CDR3 size: 16 residues. CDR1 is ENHRY, CDR2 SYGVKD, per germline. With 5 bases removed from V and 7 bases from J, the gap between germline ends came to 22 bases. The CDR3 nucleotides are TGTGCCATCAGTCCCGGGACCGGATTAAGACCTCATACGCAGTATTTT. It codes for CAISPGTGLRPHTQYF.

The rearrangement joins TRBV6-5 to TRBJ2-2; the D gene is possibly TRBD2 (5 bases). Germline V gene data show CDR1 as MNHEY and CDR2 as SVGAGI. Trimming took 6 bases from V and 7 from J, leaving 15 bases between them. This CDR3 is built from 14 residues. This CDR3 reads CASRRDPRDGELFF. CDR3 in DNA: TGTGCCAGCAGGCGCGACCCTCGGGACGGGGAGCTGTTTTTT.

The chain recombines TRBV19 with TRBJ2-1, with 9 bases that match TRBD2. The germline CDR1 and CDR2 sequences are LNHDA and SQIVND (reference sequence). The CDR3 loop spans 15 amino acids. The V gene end was trimmed by 3 bases and the J gene end by 4 bases; junction bases not matched to a gene: 4. CDR3 nucleotides: TGTGCCAGTAGTATCTCTAGCGGGGCATACAATGAGCAGTTCTTC. As protein: CASSISSGAYNEQFF.

The J gene is TRBJ2-3, the V gene TRBV11-3, with TRBD2 matching 15 bases. V dropped 5 bases and J dropped 2; count of bases not matched to a gene: 2. This CDR3 is built from 16 residues. Germline V CDR1 and CDR2: SGHNT, YENEEA. The CDR3 loop is CASSGTSGRTTDTQYF. In DNA form, the CDR3 reads TGTGCCAGCAGCGGGACTAGCGGGAGGACCACAGATACGCAGTATTTT.

The chain is built from TRBV7-2 and TRBJ2-2, with 8 bases that match TRBD2. The germline CDR1 and CDR2 sequences are SGHTA and FQGNSA. This CDR3 is built from 14 residues. With 4 bases clipped from V and 5 bases from J, the junction kept 3 bases outside the gene matches. The CDR3 bases are TGTGCCAGCAGCTCGAGCGGGGGTACCGGGGAGCTGTTTTTT. Translation gives CASSSSGGTGELFF.

For this clone: Its ends do not fully match the called genes, so a read error is possible. V and J are TRBV7-7 and TRBJ2-5; D is perhaps TRBD1 (6 bases). This CDR3 is 15 amino acids long. The V gene's germline CDR1 is SSHAT and CDR2 FNYEAQ (reference sequence). The CDR3 is CASSFSTGSQETQYF. For the CDR3, the DNA is TGTGCTAGCAGCTTCTCGACAGGCTCCCAAGAGACCCAGTACTTC.